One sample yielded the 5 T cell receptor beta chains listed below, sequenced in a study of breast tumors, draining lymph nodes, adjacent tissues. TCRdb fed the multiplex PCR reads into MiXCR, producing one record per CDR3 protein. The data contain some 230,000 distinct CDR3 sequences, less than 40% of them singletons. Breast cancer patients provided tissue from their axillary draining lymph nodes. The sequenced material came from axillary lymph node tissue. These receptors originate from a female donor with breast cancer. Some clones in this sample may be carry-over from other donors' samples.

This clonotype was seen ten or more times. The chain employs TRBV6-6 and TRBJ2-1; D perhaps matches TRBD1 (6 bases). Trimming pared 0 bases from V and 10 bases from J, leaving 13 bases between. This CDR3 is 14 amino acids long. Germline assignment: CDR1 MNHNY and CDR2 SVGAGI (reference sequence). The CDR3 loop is CASSYSSATGEQFF. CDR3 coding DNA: TGTGCCAGCAGTTACTCATCTGCGACAGGCGAGCAGTTCTTC.

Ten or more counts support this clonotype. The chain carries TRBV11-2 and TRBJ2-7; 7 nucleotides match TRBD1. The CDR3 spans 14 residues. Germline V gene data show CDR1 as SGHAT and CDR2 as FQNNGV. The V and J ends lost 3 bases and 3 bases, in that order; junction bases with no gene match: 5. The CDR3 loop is CASSLRQGFYEQYF. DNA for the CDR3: TGTGCCAGCAGCTTGAGACAGGGATTCTACGAGCAGTACTTC. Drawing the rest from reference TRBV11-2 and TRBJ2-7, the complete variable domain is EAGVAQSPRYKIIEKRQSVAFWCNPISGHATLYWYQQILGQGPKLLIQFQNNGVVDDSQLPKDRFSAERLKGVDSTLKIQPAKLEDSAVYLCASSLRQGFYEQYFGPGTRLTVT.

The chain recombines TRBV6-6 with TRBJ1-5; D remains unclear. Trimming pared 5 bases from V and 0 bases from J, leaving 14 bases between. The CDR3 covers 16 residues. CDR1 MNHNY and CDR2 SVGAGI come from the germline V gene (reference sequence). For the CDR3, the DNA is TGTGCCAGCAGTCAGGACGCAGGAACTAGCAATCAGCCCCAGCATTTT. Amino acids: CASSQDAGTSNQPQHF.

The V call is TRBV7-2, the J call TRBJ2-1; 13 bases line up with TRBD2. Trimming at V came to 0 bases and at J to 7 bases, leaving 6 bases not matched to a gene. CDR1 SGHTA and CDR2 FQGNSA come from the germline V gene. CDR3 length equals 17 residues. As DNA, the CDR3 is TGTGCCAGCAGCTTAGCCAGGACTAGCGGGAGTGGGAATGAGCAGTTCTTC. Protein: CASSLARTSGSGNEQFF.

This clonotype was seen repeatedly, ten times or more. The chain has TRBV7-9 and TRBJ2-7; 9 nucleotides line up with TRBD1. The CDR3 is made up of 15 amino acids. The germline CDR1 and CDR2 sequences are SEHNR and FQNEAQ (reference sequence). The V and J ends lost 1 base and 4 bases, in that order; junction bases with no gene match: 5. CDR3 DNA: TGTGCCAGCAGCTTAGTAGGGACAGGGAATTACGAGCAGTACTTC. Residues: CASSLVGTGNYEQYF.